This T cell receptor (beta chain) derives from a study of blood T cell repertoires in COVID-19. Losses at the gene ends were 6 bases for V and 5 bases for J; bases not matched to a gene: 10. CDR1 is SEHNR and CDR2 is FQNEAQ in the germline V gene (reference sequence). The CDR3 is 15 residues long. TCRdb's copy holds only in-frame clones and misses some; the assay was immunoSEQ multiplex PCR. The repertoire holds over 200,000 clones, with about 87% as singletons. The chain links TRBV7-9 to TRBJ2-7; the match to TRBD2 covers 10 bases. Sequencing was performed on peripheral blood. This clonotype was sampled from a man in his thirties or forties with COVID-19, enrolled during active disease. The CDR3 DNA follows: TGTGCCAGCAGGGGTCTCAGCGGGGGGGCAAACGAGCAGTACTTC. It is translated as CASRGLSGGANEQYF.